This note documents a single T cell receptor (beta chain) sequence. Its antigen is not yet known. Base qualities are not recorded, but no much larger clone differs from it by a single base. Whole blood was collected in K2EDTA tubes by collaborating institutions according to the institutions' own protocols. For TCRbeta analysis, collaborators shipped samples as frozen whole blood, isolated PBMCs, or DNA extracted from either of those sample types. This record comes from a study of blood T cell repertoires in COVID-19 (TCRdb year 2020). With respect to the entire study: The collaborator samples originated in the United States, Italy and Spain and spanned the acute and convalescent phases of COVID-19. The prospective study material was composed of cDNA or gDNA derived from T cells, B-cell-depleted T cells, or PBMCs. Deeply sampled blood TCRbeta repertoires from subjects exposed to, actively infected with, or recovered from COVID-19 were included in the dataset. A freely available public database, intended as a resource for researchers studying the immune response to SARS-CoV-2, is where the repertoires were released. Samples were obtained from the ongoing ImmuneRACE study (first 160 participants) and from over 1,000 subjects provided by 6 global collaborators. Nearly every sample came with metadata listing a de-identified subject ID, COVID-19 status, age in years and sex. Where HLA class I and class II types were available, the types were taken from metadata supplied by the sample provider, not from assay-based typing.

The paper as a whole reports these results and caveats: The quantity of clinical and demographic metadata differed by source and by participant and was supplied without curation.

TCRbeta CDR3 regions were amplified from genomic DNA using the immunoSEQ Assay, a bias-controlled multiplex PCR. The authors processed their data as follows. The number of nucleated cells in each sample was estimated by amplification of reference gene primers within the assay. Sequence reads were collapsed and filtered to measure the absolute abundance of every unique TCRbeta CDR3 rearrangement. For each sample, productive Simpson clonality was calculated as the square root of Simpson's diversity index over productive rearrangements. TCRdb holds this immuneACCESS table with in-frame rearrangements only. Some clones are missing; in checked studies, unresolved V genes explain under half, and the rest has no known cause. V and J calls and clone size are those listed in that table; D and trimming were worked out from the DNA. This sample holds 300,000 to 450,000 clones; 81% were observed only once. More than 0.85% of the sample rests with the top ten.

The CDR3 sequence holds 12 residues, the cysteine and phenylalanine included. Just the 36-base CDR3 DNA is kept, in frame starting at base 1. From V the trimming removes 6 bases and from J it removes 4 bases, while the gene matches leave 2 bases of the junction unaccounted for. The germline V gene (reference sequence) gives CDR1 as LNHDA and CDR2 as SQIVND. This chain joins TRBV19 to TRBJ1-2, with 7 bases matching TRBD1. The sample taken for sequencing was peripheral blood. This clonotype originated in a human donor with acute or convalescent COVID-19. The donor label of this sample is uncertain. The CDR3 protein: CASRDRSYGYTF. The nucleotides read TGTGCCAGTAGGGACAGGTCCTATGGCTACACCTTC. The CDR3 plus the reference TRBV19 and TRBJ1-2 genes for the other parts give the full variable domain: DGGITQSPKYLFRKEGQNVTLSCEQNLNHDAMYWYRQDPGQGLRLIYYSQIVNDFQKGDIAEGYSVSREKKESFPLTVTSAQKNPTAFYLCASRDRSYGYTFGSGTRLTVV.